This TCR beta chain was profiled in a study of CD8 T cells in Susac syndrome. In contrast to the negatively isolated CD8+ and CD4+ T cells, TEMRA cells were FACS-enriched. From germline, CDR1 is LGHDT and CDR2 YNNKEL (reference sequence). The CDR3 is 12 residues long. J was trimmed by 8 bases and V by 3 bases; bases with no gene match: 0. When the RNA was reverse transcribed, random hexamers were used with an input of roughly 0.45 to 1 ug. An immunoSEQ multiplex PCR generated amplified TCR beta CDR3 products spanning 54 Vbeta and 13 Jbeta. TCRdb re-called the immunoSEQ multiplex PCR reads with MiXCR, one entry per CDR3 protein. This sample yields 150,000 to 200,000 distinct CDR3 sequences, of which approximately 93% are seen a single time; roughly 0.096% belongs to the top ten.

The TCR was taken from a human donor in good health. The chain combines TRBV3-1 with TRBJ2-3; 9 bases are a match to TRBD2. Input material: CD4+ T cells from PBMCs. The CDR3 DNA reads as TGTGCCAGCAGCCAGACTAGCGGTACGCAGTATTTT. Protein sequence: CASSQTSGTQYF.